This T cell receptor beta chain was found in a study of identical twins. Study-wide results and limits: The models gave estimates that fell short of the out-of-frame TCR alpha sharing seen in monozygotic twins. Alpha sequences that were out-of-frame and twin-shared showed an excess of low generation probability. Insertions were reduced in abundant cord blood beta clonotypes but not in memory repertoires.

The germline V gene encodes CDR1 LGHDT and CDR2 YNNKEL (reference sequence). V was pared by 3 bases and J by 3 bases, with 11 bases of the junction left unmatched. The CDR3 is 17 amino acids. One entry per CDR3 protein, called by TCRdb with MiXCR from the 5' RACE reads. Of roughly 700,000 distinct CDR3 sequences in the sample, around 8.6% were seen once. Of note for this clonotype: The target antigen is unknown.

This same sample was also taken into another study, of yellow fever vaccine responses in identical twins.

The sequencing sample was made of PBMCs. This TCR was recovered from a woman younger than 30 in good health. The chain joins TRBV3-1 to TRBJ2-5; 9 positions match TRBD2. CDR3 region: CASSHRRAGTSKETQYF. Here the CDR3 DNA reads TGTGCCAGCAGCCATCGAAGGGCCGGGACTAGCAAAGAGACCCAGTACTTC.